This T cell receptor (beta chain) was found in a study of spatial heterogeneity in lung cancer. Using its own MiXCR run on the 5' RACE reads, TCRdb lists one record per CDR3 protein. The sample has over 10,000 distinct CDR3 sequences; around 15% are singletons. Germline CDR1 is LGHDT and CDR2 is YNNKEL (reference sequence). Trimming cost V 5 bases and J 2 bases, with 15 bases left between them. This CDR3 spans 16 amino acids. Time point reported: sample taken at primary tumor resection. Sequencing of whole RNA from tumor, nontumor lung or frozen PBMC involved no sorting. This clonotype was found a few times.

This chain joins TRBV3-1 and TRBJ2-2; no firm D call. Sequencing was performed on PBMCs, taken at surgery. This clonotype was obtained from a male donor with early-stage non-small cell lung cancer. CDR3 bases: TGTGCCAGCAGCATGCCCTCGATGGATAACACCGGGGAGCTGTTTTTT. Translated: CASSMPSMDNTGELFF.